The rows below give T cell receptor beta chains drawn from one sample of a study of cytomegalovirus exposure and HLA in healthy donors. Produced via immunoSEQ multiplex PCR; TCRdb's table is partial and in-frame only. The sample lists 130,000 to 150,000 clones, around 85% occurring once. Material for sequencing was PBMCs. These receptor sequences come from a woman in her 30s in good health and CMV-seronegative. Both conserved end residues are part of each CDR3. D genes are given only for firm matches. Size is omitted from some rows. Given values are once, few, many or a class for expanded clones.

d_call,clone_size,v_call,j_call,cdr3_aa,cdr3_nt
.,.,TRBV5-1,TRBJ1-3,CASSLGLMSRGGNTIYF,TGCGCCAGCAGCTTGGGATTAATGAGTAGAGGTGGAAACACCATATATTTT
TRBD2,.,TRBV7-3,TRBJ2-1,CASSLMSGGPFYNEQFF,TGTGCCAGCAGCTTAATGTCGGGAGGACCTTTCTACAATGAGCAGTTCTTC
TRBD1,.,TRBV5-1,TRBJ2-3,CASSPGQGTDTQYF,TGCGCCAGCAGCCCTGGACAGGGAACAGATACGCAGTATTTT
TRBD1,.,TRBV5-1,TRBJ2-1,CASGLAGTGDLYNEQFF,TGCGCCAGCGGCTTGGCCGGGACAGGGGACCTCTACAATGAGCAGTTCTTC
.,.,TRBV2,TRBJ2-7,CASRVGANEQYF,TGTGCCAGCAGGGTGGGCGCCAACGAGCAGTACTTC
TRBD2,.,TRBV6-1,TRBJ2-5,CASSVLAGASGETQYF,TGTGCCAGCAGTGTACTAGCGGGAGCTTCCGGGGAGACCCAGTACTTC
.,.,TRBV5-6,TRBJ2-7,CASSLGGDSYEQYF,TGTGCCAGCAGCTTGGGGGGGGACTCCTACGAGCAGTACTTC
.,few,TRBV5-1,TRBJ1-1,CASSLAWETEAFF,TGCGCCAGCAGCTTGGCCTGGGAGACTGAAGCTTTCTTT
TRBD1,once,TRBV19,TRBJ2-5,CASTASRGASLRGETQYF,TGTGCCAGCACCGCCTCCCGAGGGGCATCGCTCAGGGGGGAGACCCAGTACTTC
TRBD1,.,TRBV27,TRBJ1-5,CASSLRDSHQPQHF,TGTGCCAGCAGTTTGCGGGACAGTCATCAGCCCCAGCATTTT
.,.,TRBV27,TRBJ2-7,CASSLSQGHEQYF,TGTGCCAGCAGTTTAAGTCAGGGCCACGAGCAGTACTTC
TRBD2,once,TRBV19,TRBJ2-7,CASSIDFGLAGYEQYF,TGTGCCAGTAGTATAGATTTCGGACTAGCGGGTTACGAGCAGTACTTC
.,.,TRBV13,TRBJ1-5,CASSLGPSTGDSNQPQHF,TGTGCCAGCAGCTTAGGCCCTAGTACGGGGGATAGCAATCAGCCCCAGCATTTT
.,.,TRBV7-8,TRBJ2-5,CASSLRAGPAREQYF,TGTGCCAGCAGCTTACGGGCGGGGCCCGCTCGGGAGCAGTACTTC
.,few,TRBV7-9,TRBJ2-7,CASSSTASYEQYF,TGTGCCAGCAGCTCGACAGCCTCCTACGAGCAGTACTTC
.,.,TRBV6-1,TRBJ2-5,CASSESGRKTQYF,TGTGCCAGCAGTGAAAGCGGGCGGAAGACCCAGTACTTC
TRBD2,.,TRBV5-1,TRBJ2-1,CASTVSGGANEQFF,TGCGCCAGCACCGTTAGCGGGGGGGCAAATGAGCAGTTCTTC
.,.,TRBV4-2,TRBJ2-3,CASSQVPGTGDTQYF,TGTGCCAGCAGCCAAGTCCCCGGGACTGGAGATACGCAGTATTTT
TRBD2,.,TRBV4-1,TRBJ2-2,CASSPSRGAGELFF,TGCGCCAGCAGCCCTTCCCGGGGGGCCGGGGAGCTGTTTTTT
.,few,TRBV5-6,TRBJ1-5,CASSLGGHPRDQPQHF,TGTGCCAGCAGCTTGGGCGGGCATCCAAGGGATCAGCCCCAGCATTTT
.,.,TRBV6-4,TRBJ2-3,CASSAGTSTDTQYF,TGTGCCAGCAGTGCCGGGACTAGCACAGATACGCAGTATTTT
TRBD1,.,TRBV27,TRBJ1-4,CASSTQQGVVEKLFF,TGTGCCAGCAGTACCCAACAGGGGGTGGTTGAAAAACTGTTTTTT
.,few,TRBV18,TRBJ1-1,CASSSYTEAFF,TGTGCCAGCTCATCGTACACTGAAGCTTTCTTT
.,.,TRBV6-5,TRBJ1-2,CASSYREGGYTF,TGTGCCAGCAGTTATAGGGAGGGGGGCTACACCTTC
.,.,TRBV21-1,TRBJ1-1,CASRTALKAFF,TGTGCCAGCCGGACTGCCCTAAAAGCTTTCTTT
.,.,TRBV7-2,TRBJ1-4,CASSPHTSTNEKLFF,TGTGCCAGCAGCCCGCACACGTCAACTAATGAAAAACTGTTTTTT
.,few,TRBV25-1,TRBJ2-3,CASSEHQGFGTDTQYF,TGTGCCAGCAGTGAACACCAGGGGTTTGGAACAGATACGCAGTATTTT
.,few,TRBV2,TRBJ2-3,CASSEAGVLTDTQYF,TGTGCCAGCAGTGAAGCCGGGGTGCTCACAGATACGCAGTATTTT
.,.,TRBV7-9,TRBJ2-3,CASSFLGGRSSTDTQYF,TGTGCCAGCAGCTTCCTCGGGGGGCGATCTAGCACAGATACGCAGTATTTT
TRBD2,.,TRBV5-1,TRBJ2-3,CASSFGTTGPDTQYF,TGCGCCAGCAGCTTCGGGACTACTGGGCCAGATACGCAGTATTTT
TRBD2,once,TRBV15,TRBJ2-1,CATSTIRTSGGIPYNEQFF,TGTGCCACCAGCACCATTCGGACTAGCGGGGGGATCCCCTACAATGAGCAGTTCTTC
.,.,TRBV25-1,TRBJ1-5,CASSEGQYSNQPQHF,TGTGCCAGCAGTGAAGGACAGTATAGCAATCAGCCCCAGCATTTT
TRBD1,.,TRBV23-1,TRBJ1-1,CASSQSWGGDRPSTEAFF,TGCGCCAGCAGTCAATCGTGGGGGGGGGACAGGCCTTCCACTGAAGCTTTCTTT
.,.,TRBV10-3,TRBJ2-7,CAISERQPLRYEQYF,TGTGCCATCAGTGAGAGACAACCCCTCAGATACGAGCAGTACTTC
TRBD2,few,TRBV18,TRBJ2-7,CASSPARGNEQYF,TGTGCCAGCTCACCAGCGCGGGGGAACGAGCAGTACTTC
.,.,TRBV5-1,TRBJ2-7,CASSLAKIYEQYF,TGCGCCAGCAGCTTGGCCAAGATCTACGAGCAGTACTTC
.,.,TRBV25-1,TRBJ1-3,CASSEYKSGNTIYF,TGTGCCAGCAGTGAATATAAATCTGGAAACACCATATATTTT
TRBD2,.,TRBV28,TRBJ2-1,CASSPRPAGYNEQFF,TGTGCCAGCAGCCCAAGGCCAGCGGGATACAATGAGCAGTTCTTC
TRBD1,.,TRBV29-1,TRBJ2-1,CSGRQGGDNEQFF,TGCAGCGGCCGACAGGGGGGAGACAATGAGCAGTTCTTC
.,.,TRBV28,TRBJ2-4,CASRGGTAKNIQYF,TGTGCCAGCAGGGGGGGTACCGCCAAAAACATTCAGTACTTC
TRBD2,.,TRBV4-1,TRBJ2-5,CASSQDLTSGRARETQYF,TGCGCCAGCAGCCAAGATCTTACTAGCGGGAGGGCCAGGGAGACCCAGTACTTC
TRBD1,.,TRBV7-9,TRBJ2-3,CASSLHTGETLADTQYF,TGTGCCAGCAGCTTACACACAGGGGAAACGCTAGCAGATACGCAGTATTTT
.,.,TRBV9,TRBJ2-2,CASSEGGAGELFF,TGTGCCAGCAGCGAGGGGGGGGCCGGGGAGCTGTTTTTT
.,once,TRBV5-1,TRBJ1-5,CASSLVGGSNQPQHF,TGCGCCAGCAGCTTGGTTGGAGGCAGCAATCAGCCCCAGCATTTT
TRBD1,.,TRBV28,TRBJ2-7,CASSQRQGAYEQYF,TGTGCCAGCAGCCAAAGACAGGGGGCCTACGAGCAGTACTTC
TRBD1,.,TRBV7-7,TRBJ2-5,CASSPKDRVWGQETQYF,TGTGCCAGCAGTCCTAAGGACAGGGTATGGGGCCAAGAGACCCAGTACTTC
TRBD2,.,TRBV4-1,TRBJ2-1,CASSGRGGTYNEQFF,TGCGCCAGCAGCGGGCGGGGGGGAACTTACAATGAGCAGTTCTTC
TRBD1,.,TRBV4-1,TRBJ1-5,CASSLGTGIRPQHF,TGCGCCAGCAGCCTCGGGACAGGGATAAGGCCCCAGCATTTT
TRBD1,.,TRBV6-5,TRBJ1-1,CASRTQDRALEAFF,TGTGCCAGCAGGACCCAGGACAGGGCCCTTGAAGCTTTCTTT
.,.,TRBV7-9,TRBJ1-1,CASSPNPYRGTNTEAFF,TGTGCCAGCAGCCCAAATCCATATAGGGGGACGAACACTGAAGCTTTCTTT